This T cell receptor (beta chain) comes out of a study of cytomegalovirus exposure and HLA in healthy donors. Study results and limitations: The authors later linked a missense DCLRE1C variant to TCR beta V- and J-gene trimming. Immune exposure data for these donors was limited to CMV serostatus.

This CDR3 spans 16 amino acids. The V end lost 2 bases, the J end lost 0 bases, and 11 bases lay between the germline ends. CDR1 and CDR2 from the germline V gene are SGHTA and FQGNSA. The PCR ran on 60 Vbeta and 13 Jbeta primers. Sequencing used immunoSEQ multiplex PCR; TCRdb keeps in-frame clones, though not all of them. The profile shows 240,000 or so clones, about 80% of them singletons. This clone was recorded only once. What it binds is unknown. The sequenced material came from PBMCs. This clonotype was obtained from a woman aged 55-70 years in good health and CMV-seropositive. The V and J genes are TRBV7-2 and TRBJ2-1; D gene ambiguous. Here the CDR3 DNA reads TGTGCCAGCAGCTTAACGCCAGCGTTCTCCTACAATGAGCAGTTCTTC. This gives the protein CASSLTPAFSYNEQFF.